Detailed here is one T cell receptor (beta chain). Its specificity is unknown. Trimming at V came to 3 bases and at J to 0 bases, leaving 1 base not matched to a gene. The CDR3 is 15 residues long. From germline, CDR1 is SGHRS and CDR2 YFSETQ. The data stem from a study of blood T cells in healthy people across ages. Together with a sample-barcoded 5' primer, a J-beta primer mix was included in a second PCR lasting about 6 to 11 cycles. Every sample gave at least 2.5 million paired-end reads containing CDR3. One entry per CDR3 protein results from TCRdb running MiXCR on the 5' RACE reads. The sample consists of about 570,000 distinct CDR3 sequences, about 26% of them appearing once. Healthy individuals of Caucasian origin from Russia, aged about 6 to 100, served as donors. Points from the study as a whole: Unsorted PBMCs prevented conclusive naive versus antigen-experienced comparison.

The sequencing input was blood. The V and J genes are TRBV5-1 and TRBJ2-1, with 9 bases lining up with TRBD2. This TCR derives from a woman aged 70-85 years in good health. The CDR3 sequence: CASSSSGDSYNEQFF. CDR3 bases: TGCGCCAGCAGCTCTAGCGGGGACTCCTACAATGAGCAGTTCTTC.